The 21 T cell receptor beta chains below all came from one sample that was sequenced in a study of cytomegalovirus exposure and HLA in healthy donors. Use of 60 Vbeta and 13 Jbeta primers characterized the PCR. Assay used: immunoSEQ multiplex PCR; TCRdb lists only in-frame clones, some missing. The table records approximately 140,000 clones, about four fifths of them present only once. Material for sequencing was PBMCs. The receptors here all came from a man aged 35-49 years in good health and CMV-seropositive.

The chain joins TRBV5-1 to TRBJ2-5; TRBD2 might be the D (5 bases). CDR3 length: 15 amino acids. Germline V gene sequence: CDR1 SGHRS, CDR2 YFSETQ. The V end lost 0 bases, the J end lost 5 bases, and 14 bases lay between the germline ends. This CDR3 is CASSLGSALAETQYF. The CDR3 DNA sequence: TGCGCCAGCAGCTTGGGTAGCGCGCTAGCTGAGACCCAGTACTTC.

The CDR3 is CATAGTAASNYGYTF. The CDR3 DNA follows: TGTGCCACAGCCGGGACAGCCGCCTCTAACTATGGCTACACCTTC. The chain joins TRBV2 to TRBJ1-2; 7 nucleotides line up with TRBD1. With V trimmed by 10 bases and J by 0 bases, 11 bases remained unmatched. There are 15 residues in the CDR3. Germline V gene data show CDR1 as SNHLY and CDR2 as FYNNEI.

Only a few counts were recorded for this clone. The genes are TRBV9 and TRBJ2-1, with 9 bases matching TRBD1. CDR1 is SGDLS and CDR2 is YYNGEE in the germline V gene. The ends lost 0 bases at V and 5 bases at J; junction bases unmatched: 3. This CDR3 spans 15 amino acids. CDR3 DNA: TGTGCCAGCAGCGTAGGACAGGGGGTCCACAATGAGCAGTTCTTC. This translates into CASSVGQGVHNEQFF.

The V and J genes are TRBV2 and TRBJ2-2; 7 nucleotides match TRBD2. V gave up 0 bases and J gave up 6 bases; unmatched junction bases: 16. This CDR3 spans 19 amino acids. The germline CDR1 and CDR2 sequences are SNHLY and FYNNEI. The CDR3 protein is CASSEAAGWVGLGAGELFF. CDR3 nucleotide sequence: TGTGCCAGCAGTGAAGCGGCGGGCTGGGTTGGACTAGGGGCCGGGGAGCTGTTTTTT.

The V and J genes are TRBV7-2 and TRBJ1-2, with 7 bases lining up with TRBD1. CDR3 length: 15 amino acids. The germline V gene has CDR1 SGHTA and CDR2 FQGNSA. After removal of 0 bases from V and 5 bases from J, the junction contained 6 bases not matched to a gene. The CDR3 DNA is TGTGCCAGCAGCTTAGCGCACGGGACAGCATATGGCTACACCTTC. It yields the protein CASSLAHGTAYGYTF.

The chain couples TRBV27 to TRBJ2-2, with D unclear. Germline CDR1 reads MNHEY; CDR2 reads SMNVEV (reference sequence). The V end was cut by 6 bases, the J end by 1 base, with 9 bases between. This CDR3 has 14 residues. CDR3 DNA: TGTGCCAGCAGCTGGAGAGGGAACACCGGGGAGCTGTTTTTT. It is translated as CASSWRGNTGELFF.

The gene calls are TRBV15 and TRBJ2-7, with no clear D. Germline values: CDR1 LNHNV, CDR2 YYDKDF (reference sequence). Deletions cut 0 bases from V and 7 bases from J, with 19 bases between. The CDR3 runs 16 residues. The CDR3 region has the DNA TGTGCCACCAGCAGAGATGGAATCAGCGATCTGAGGGAGCAGTACTTC. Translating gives CATSRDGISDLREQYF.

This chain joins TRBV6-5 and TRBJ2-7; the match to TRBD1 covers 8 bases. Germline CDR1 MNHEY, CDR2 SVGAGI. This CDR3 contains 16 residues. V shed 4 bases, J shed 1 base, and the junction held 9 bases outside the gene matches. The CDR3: CASSSPADRVSYEQYF. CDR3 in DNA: TGTGCCAGCAGTTCCCCCGCGGACAGGGTATCCTACGAGCAGTACTTC.

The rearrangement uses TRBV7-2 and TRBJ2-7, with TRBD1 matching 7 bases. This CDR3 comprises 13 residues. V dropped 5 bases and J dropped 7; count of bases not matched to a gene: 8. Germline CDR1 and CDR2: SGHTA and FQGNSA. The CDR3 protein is CASSSIGGWEQYF. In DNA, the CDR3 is TGTGCCAGCAGCAGTATAGGGGGCTGGGAGCAGTACTTC.

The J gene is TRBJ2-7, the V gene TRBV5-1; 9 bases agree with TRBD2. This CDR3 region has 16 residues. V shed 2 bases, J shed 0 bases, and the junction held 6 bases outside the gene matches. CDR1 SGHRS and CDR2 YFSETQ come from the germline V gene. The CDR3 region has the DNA TGCGCCAGCAGCTTCGGCCTAGCGGGAAGCTCCTACGAGCAGTACTTC. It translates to CASSFGLAGSSYEQYF.

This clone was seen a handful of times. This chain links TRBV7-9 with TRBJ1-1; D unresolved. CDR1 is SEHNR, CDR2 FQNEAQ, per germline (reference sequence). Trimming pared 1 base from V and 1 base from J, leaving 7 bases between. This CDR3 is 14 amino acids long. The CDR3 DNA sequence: TGTGCCAGCAGCTTAGAAACTGCGAACACTGAAGCTTTCTTT. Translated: CASSLETANTEAFF.

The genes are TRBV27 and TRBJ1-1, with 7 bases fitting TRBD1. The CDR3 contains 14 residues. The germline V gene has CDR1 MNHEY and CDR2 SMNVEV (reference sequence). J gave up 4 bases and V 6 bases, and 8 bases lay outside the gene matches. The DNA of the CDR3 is TGTGCCAGCAGCCTCACAGGGGCTGCCACTGAAGCTTTCTTT. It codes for CASSLTGAATEAFF.

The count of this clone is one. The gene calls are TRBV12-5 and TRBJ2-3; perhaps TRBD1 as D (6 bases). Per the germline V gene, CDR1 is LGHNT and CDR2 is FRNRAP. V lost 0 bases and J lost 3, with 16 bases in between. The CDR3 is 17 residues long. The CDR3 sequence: CASGLVQNRVKTDTQYF. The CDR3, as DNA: TGTGCTAGTGGTTTGGTACAAAACAGGGTAAAAACAGATACGCAGTATTTT.

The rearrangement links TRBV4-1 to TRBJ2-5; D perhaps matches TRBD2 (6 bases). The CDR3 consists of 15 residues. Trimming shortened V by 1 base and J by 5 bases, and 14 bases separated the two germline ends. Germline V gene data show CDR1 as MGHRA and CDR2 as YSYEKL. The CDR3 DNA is TGCGCCAGCAGCCAAGGATCAGCGGGCGCGGAGACCCAGTACTTC. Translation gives CASSQGSAGAETQYF.

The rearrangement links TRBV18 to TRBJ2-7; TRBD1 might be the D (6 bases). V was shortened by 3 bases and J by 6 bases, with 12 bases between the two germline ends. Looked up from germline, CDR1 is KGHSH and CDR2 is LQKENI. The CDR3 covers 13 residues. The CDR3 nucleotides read TGTGCCAGCTCACCCCACAGGGAAGGCGAGCAGTACTTC. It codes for CASSPHREGEQYF.

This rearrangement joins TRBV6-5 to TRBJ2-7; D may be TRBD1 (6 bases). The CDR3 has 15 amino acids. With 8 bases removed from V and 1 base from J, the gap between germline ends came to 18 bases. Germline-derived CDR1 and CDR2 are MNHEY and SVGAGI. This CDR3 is CASAWAGALSYEQYF. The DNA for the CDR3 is TGTGCCAGCGCCTGGGCAGGGGCCTTGTCCTACGAGCAGTACTTC.

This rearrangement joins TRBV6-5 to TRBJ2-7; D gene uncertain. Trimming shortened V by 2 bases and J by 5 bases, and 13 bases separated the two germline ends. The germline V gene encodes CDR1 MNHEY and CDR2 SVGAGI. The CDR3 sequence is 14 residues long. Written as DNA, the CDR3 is TGTGCCAGCAGTTACGGCGGAGCCCACGACGAGCAGTACTTC. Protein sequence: CASSYGGAHDEQYF.

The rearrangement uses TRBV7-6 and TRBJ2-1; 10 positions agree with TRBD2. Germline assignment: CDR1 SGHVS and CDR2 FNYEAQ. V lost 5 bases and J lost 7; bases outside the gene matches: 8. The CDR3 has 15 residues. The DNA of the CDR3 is TGTGCCAGCAGCCCTTCTAGCGGGAGTTGGAATGAGCAGTTCTTC. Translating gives CASSPSSGSWNEQFF. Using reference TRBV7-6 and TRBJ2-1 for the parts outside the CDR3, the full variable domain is GAGVSQSPRYKVTKRGQDVALRCDPISGHVSLYWYRQALGQGPEFLTYFNYEAQQDKSGLPNDRFSAERPEGSISTLTIQRTEQRDSAMYRCASSPSSGSWNEQFFGPGTRLTVL.

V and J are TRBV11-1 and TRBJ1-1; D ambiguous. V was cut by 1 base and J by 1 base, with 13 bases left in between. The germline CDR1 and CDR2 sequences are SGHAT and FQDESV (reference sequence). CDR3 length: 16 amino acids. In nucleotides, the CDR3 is TGTGCCAGCAGCTTAGGGACGGGGTCAAGGAACACTGAAGCTTTCTTT. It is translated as CASSLGTGSRNTEAFF.

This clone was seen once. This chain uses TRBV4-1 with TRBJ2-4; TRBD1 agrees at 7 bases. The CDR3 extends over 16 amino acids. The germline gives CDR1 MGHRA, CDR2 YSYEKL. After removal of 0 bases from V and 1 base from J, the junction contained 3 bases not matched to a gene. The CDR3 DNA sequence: TGCGCCAGCAGCCAAGAAGGGGGCACGGCCAAAAACATTCAGTACTTC. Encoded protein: CASSQEGGTAKNIQYF.

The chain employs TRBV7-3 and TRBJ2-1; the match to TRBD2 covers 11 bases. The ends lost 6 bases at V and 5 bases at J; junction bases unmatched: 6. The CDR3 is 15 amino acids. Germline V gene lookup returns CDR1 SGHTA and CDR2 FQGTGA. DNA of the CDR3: TGTGCCAGCAGTCAGACTAGCGGGGCCAACAATGAGCAGTTCTTC. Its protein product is CASSQTSGANNEQFF.